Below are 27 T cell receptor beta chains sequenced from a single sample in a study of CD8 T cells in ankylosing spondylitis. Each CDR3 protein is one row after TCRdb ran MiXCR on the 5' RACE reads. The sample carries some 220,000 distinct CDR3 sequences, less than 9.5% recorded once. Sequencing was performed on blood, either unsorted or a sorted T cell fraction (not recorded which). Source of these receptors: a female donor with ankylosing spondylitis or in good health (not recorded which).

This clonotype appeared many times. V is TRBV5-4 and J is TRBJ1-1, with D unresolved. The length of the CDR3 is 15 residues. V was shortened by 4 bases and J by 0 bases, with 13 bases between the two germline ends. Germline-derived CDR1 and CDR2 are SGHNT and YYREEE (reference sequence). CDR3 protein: CASSLRAGLNTEAFF. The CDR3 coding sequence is TGTGCCAGCAGCCTGAGGGCCGGACTGAACACTGAAGCTTTCTTT. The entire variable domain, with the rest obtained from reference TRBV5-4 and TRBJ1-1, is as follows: ETGVTQSPTHLIKTRGQQVTLRCSSQSGHNTVSWYQQALGQGPQFIFQYYREEENGRGNFPPRFSGLQFPNYSSELNVNALELDDSALYLCASSLRAGLNTEAFFGQGTRLTVV.

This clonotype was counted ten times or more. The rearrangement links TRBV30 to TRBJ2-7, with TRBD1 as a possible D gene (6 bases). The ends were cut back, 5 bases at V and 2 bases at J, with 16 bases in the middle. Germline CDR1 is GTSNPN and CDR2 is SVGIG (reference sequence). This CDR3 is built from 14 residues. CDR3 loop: CAWAFGAGAYEQYF. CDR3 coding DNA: TGTGCCTGGGCGTTCGGGGCAGGGGCCTACGAGCAGTACTTC.

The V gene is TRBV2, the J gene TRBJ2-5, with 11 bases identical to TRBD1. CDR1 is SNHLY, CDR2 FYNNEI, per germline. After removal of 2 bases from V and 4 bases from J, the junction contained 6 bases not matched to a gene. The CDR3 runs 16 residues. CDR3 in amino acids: CASSESRTGGSETQYF. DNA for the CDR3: TGTGCCAGCAGTGAAAGCCGGACAGGGGGCTCAGAGACCCAGTACTTC. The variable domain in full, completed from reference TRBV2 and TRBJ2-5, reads EPEVTQTPSHQVTQMGQEVILRCVPISNHLYFYWYRQILGQKVEFLVSFYNNEISEKSEIFDDQFSVERPDGSNFTLKIRSTKLEDSAMYFCASSESRTGGSETQYFGPGTRLLVL.

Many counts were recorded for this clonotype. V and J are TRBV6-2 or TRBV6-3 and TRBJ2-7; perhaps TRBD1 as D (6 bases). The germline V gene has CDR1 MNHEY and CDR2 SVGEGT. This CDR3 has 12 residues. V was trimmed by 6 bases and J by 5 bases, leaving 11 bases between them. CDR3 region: CASSRTVDEQYF. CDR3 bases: TGTGCCAGCAGCCGGACAGTAGACGAGCAGTACTTC.

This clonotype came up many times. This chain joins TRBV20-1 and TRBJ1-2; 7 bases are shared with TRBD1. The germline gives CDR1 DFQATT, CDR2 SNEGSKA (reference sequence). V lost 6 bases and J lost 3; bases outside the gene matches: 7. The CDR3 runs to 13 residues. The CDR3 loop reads CSAPMTGHYGYTF. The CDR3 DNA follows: TGCAGTGCCCCTATGACAGGGCACTATGGCTACACCTTC.

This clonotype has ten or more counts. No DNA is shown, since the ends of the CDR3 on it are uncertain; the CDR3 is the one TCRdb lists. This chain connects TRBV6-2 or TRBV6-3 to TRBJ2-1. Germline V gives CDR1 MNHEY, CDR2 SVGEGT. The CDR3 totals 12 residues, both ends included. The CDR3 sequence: CASSSSVAKQFF.

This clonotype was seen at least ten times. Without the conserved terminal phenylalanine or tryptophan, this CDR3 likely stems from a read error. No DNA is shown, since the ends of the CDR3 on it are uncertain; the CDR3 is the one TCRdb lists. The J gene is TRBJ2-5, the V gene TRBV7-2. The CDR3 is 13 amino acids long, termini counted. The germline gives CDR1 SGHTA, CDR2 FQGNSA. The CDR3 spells CASSLGLSGTPYS.

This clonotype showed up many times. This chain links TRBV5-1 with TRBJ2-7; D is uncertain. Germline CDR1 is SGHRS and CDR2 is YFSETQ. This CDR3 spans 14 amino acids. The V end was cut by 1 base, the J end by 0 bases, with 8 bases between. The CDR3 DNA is TGCGCCAGCAGCTTGTTACAGAGCTCCTACGAGCAGTACTTC. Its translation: CASSLLQSSYEQYF. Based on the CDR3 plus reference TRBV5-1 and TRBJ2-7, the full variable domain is KAGVTQTPRYLIKTRGQQVTLSCSPISGHRSVSWYQQTPGQGLQFLFEYFSETQRNKGNFPGRFSGRQFSNSRSEMNVSTLELGDSALYLCASSLLQSSYEQYFGPGTRLTVT.

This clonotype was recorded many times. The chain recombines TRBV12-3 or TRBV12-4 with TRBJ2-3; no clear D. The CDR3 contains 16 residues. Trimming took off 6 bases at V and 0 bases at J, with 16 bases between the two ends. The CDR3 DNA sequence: TGTGCCAGCAGCCCTTCGGTGGCCACGAGCACAGATACGCAGTATTTT. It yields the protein CASSPSVATSTDTQYF.

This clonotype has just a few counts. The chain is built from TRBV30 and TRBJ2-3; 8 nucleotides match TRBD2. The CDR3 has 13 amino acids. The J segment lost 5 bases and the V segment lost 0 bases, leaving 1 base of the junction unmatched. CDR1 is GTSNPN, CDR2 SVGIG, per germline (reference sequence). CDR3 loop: CAWSVAGGDTQYF. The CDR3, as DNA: TGTGCCTGGAGTGTGGCGGGGGGAGATACGCAGTATTTT. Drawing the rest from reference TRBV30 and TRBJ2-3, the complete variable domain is SQTIHQWPATLVQPVGSPLSLECTVEGTSNPNLYWYRQAAGRGLQLLFYSVGIGQISSEVPQNLSASRPQDRQFILSSKKLLLSDSGFYLCAWSVAGGDTQYFGPGTRLTVL.

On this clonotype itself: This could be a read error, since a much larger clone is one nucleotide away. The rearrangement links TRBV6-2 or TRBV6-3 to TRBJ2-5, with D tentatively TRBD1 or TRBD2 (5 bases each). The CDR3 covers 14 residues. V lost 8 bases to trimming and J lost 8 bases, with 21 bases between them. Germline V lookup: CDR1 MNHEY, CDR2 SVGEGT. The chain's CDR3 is CASGSGTYVDTQYF. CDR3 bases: TGTGCCAGCGGATCCGGGACCTATGTGGACACCCAGTACTTC.

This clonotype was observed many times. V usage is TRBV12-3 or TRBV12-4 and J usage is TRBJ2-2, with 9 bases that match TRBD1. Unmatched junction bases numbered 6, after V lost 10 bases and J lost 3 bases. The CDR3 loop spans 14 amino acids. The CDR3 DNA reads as TGTGCCATTTCGGACAGGGGAGACACCGGGGAGCTGTTTTTT. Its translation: CAISDRGDTGELFF.

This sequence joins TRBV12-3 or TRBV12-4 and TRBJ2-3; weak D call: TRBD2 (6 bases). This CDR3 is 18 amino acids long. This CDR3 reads CTICLLLTILASGDTQYF. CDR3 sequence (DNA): TGTACCATCTGTTTACTGCTCACCATTTTGGCCAGCGGGGATACGCAGTATTTT.

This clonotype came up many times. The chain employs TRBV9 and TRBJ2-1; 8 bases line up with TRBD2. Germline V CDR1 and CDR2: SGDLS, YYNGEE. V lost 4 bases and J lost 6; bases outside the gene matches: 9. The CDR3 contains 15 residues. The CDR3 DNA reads TGTGCCAGCAGCTTCCGGGGGGGAGCGACCAATGAGCAGTTCTTC. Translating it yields CASSFRGGATNEQFF.

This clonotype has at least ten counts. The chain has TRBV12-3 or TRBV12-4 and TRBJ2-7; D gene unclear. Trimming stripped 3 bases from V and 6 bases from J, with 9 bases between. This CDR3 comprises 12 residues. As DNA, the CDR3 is TGTGCCAGCAGTTTTCCCGGATCCGAGCAGTACTTC. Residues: CASSFPGSEQYF.

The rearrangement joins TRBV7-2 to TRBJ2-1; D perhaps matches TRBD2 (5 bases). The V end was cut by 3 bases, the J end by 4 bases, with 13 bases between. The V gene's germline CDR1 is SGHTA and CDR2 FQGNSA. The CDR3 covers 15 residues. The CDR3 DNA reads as TGTGCCAGCAGCTTTCCCGGGGAACCTTACAATGAGCAGTTCTTC. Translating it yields CASSFPGEPYNEQFF.

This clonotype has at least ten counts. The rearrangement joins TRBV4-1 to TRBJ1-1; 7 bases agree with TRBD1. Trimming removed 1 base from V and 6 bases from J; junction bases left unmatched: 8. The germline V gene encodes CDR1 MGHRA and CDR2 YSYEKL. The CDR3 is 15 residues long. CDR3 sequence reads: CASSQVVAGGAEAFF. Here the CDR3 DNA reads TGCGCCAGCAGCCAAGTGGTGGCAGGGGGAGCTGAAGCTTTCTTT.

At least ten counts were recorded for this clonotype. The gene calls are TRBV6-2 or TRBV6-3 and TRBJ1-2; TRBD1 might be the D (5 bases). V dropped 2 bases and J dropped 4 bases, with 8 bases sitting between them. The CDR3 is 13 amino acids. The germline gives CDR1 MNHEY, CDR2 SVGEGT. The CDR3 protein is CASSYVGGYGYTF. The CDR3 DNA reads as TGTGCCAGCAGTTACGTTGGGGGCTATGGCTACACCTTC.

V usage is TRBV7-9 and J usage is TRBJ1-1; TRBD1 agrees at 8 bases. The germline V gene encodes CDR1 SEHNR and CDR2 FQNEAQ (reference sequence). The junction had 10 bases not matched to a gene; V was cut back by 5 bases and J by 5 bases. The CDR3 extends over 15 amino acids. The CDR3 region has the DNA TGTGCCAGCAGCGAAACCGGAACAGGGGGTACTGAAGCTTTCTTT. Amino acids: CASSETGTGGTEAFF.

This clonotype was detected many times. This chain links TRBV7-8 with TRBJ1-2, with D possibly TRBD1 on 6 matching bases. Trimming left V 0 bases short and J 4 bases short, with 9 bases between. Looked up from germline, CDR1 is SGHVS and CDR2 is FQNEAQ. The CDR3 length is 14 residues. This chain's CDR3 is CASSLAGTPYGYTF. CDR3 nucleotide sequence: TGTGCCAGCAGCTTAGCCGGGACACCCTATGGCTACACCTTC.

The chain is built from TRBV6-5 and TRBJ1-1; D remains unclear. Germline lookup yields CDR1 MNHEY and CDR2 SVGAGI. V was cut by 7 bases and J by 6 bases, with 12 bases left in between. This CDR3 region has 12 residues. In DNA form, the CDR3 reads TGTGCCAGCACCGGGTTTTCCGCTGAAGCTTTCTTT. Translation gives CASTGFSAEAFF.

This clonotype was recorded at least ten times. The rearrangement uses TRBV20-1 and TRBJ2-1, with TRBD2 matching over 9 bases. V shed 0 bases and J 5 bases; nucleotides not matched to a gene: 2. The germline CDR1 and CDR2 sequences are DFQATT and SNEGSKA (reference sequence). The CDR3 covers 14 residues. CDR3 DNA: TGCAGTGCTAGAGACGGGACTAGCAACAATGAGCAGTTCTTC. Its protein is CSARDGTSNNEQFF.

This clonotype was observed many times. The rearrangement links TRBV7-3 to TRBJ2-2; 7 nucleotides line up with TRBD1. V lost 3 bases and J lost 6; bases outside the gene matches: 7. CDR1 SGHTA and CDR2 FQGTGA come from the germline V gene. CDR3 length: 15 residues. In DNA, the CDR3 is TGTGCCAGCAGCTTGACCGGGACAGCCCCCGGGGAGCTGTTTTTT. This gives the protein CASSLTGTAPGELFF.

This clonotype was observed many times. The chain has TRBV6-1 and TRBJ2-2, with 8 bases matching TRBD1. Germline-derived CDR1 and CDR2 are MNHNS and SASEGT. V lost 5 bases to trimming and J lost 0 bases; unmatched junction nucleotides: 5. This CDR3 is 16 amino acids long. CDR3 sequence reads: CASSPGTGPNTGELFF. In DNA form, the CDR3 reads TGTGCCAGCAGTCCCGGGACAGGTCCGAACACCGGGGAGCTGTTTTTT.

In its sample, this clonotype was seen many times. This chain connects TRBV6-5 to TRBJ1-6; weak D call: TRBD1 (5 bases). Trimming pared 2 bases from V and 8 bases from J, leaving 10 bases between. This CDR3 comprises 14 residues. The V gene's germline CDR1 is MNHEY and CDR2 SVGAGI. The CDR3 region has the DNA TGTGCCAGCAGTTACAAGGGGAATTATTCACCCCTCCACTTT. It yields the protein CASSYKGNYSPLHF.

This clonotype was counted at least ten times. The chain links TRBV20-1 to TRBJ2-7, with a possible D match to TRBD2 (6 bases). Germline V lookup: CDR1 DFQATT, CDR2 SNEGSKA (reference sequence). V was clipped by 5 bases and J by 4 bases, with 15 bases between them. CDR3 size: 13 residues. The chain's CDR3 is CSAGTGLFYEQYF. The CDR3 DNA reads TGCAGTGCTGGAACGGGACTTTTTTACGAGCAGTACTTC.

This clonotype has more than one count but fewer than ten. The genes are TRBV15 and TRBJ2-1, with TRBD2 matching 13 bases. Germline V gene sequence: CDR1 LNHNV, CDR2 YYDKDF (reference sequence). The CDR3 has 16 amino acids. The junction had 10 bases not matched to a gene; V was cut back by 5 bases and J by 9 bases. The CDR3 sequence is CATSRSRGLAGSEQFF. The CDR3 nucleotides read TGTGCCACCAGCCGCAGCCGGGGACTAGCGGGAAGTGAGCAGTTCTTC.